This T cell receptor beta chain was sequenced in a study of T cells in localized non-small cell lung cancer. With regard to this clone: The antigen remains undetermined.

General study findings and limits: Greater blood T cell density accompanied longer overall survival. Sequencing was restricted to one tumor region; therefore, heterogeneity remains possible. Adjacent lung exhibited a median of around 60 among the 100 most abundant tumor clones.

Using immunoSEQ multiplex PCR, the repertoire was profiled, and TCRdb retains in-frame clones only, with some absent. The sample includes about 83,000 clones, around 82% seen only once; the top ten take 9.5%. The V gene's germline CDR1 is SEHNR and CDR2 FQNEAQ (reference sequence). CDR3 length equals 15 residues. Trimming removed 3 bases from V and 7 bases from J; junction bases left unmatched: 4. The sample in question was peripheral blood, obtained before any cancer treatment. The sequence derives from a female donor of 60 years or more with stage I lung adenocarcinoma. V usage is TRBV7-9 and J usage is TRBJ2-2; the match to TRBD2 covers 11 bases. The CDR3 spells CASSFTSGGVGELFF. For the CDR3, the DNA is TGTGCCAGCAGCTTCACTAGCGGGGGTGTCGGGGAGCTGTTTTTT.